Listed below are T cell receptor beta chains from one sample, sequenced in a study of T cell clones after liver transplantation. Assay: immunoSEQ multiplex PCR; the TCRdb copy retains only in-frame clones and omits some. The table has 51,000 or so clones, about nine tenths seen once. The sequencing used CD8+ T cells from blood, collected 12 months after liver transplant. These receptors were collected from a human patient who received a liver transplant. Some T cells may be supplied by the graft donor. CDR3s include the opening cysteine and the closing phenylalanine or tryptophan. Clone size is shown for a subset of rows, as once, few, many or a class of expanded clone.

v_call,clone_size,cdr3_aa
TRBV4-3,-,CASSQDLGGEGGEAFF
TRBV6-6,-,CASSPGTSRGSYEQYF
TRBV4-1,-,CASSQTGEEQYF
TRBV25-1,once,CASSEGYNYGYTF
TRBV19,-,CASSALGQIYSNQPQHF
TRBV28,few,CASSFPTGLYGYTF
TRBV27,-,CASGASGWNNEQFF
TRBV27,-,CASTVRGGDGTQYF
TRBV4-2,-,CASSQEMASYGTDTQYF
TRBV27,once,CASSFGVVYEQYF
TRBV27,-,CASSFAGGTSGPYNEQFF
TRBV7-6,once,CASSLEVGGFTEAFF
TRBV7-2,few,CASSLKLALEQFF
TRBV27,-,CASSLEGDYNEQFF
TRBV6-5,-,CASSYGTSAVREQYF
TRBV6-5,-,CASRLAGAGETQYF
TRBV5-8,-,CASSWDSSLGVHYEQYF
TRBV7-8,-,CASSLGLNGKTQYF